This passage covers 13 T cell receptor beta chains from one sample sequenced in a study of Tregs in tolerant kidney transplant recipients (dated by TCRdb to the late 2010s). Library method: the immunoSEQ multiplex PCR assay. TCRdb provides this immuneACCESS table in a form limited to in-frame rearrangements. Some clones are lacking; in checked studies, under half of them reflect an unresolved V gene, and why the rest are absent is not known. This sample's table lists roughly 50,000 clones. The ten largest clones represent roughly 0.89% of the sample. Per the publication, the time point label means: blood sample drawn before combined kidney and bone marrow transplant. The starting material was CD4+ T cells from blood, obtained before the transplant. These receptor sequences come from a human donor who received a combined kidney and bone marrow transplant.

As regards this clone: The missing CDR3 end, 3 residues past where the read stops, is filled in from the germline J gene. The rearrangement joins TRBV7-9 to TRBJ2-5; TRBD2 matches 7 bases. This CDR3 comprises 15 residues. Germline V gene lookup returns CDR1 SEHNR and CDR2 FQNEAQ (reference sequence). V dropped 1 base and J dropped 5; count of bases not matched to a gene: 7. CDR3 protein: CASSLVGGAIETQYF. CDR3 DNA (partial): TGTGCCAGCAGCTTAGTGGGAGGGGCGATCGAGACC. The complete variable domain, with remaining parts taken from reference TRBV7-9 and TRBJ2-5, reads DTGVSQNPRHKITKRGQNVTFRCDPISEHNRLYWYRQTLGQGPEFLTYFQNEAQLEKSRLLSDRFSAERPKGSFSTLEIQRTEQGDSAMYLCASSLVGGAIETQYFGPGTRLLVL.

In regard to this clone: The sequence runs out 3 residues before the end of the CDR3; the remainder is reconstructed from the germline J gene. This chain uses TRBV19 with TRBJ1-1, with D tentatively TRBD1 (5 bases). The CDR3 extends over 15 amino acids. With 9 bases removed from V and 4 bases from J, the gap between germline ends came to 21 bases. Germline CDR1 and CDR2: LNHDA and SQIVND (reference sequence). The DNA read from the CDR3 is TGTGCCAGCAAAACATACGACAGAGGTAGCACTGAA. Protein product: CASKTYDRGSTE. The entire CDR3 protein reads CASKTYDRGSTEAFF.

Comments on this clone: The observed sequence ends 3 residues before the CDR3 terminus, with the missing tail filled in from the germline J gene. The rearrangement uses TRBV19 and TRBJ1-6; TRBD1 matches at 9 bases. The V gene end was trimmed by 8 bases and the J gene end by 7 bases; junction bases not matched to a gene: 9. The CDR3 runs 15 residues. CDR1 and CDR2 from the germline V gene are LNHDA and SQIVND (reference sequence). This CDR3 reads CASLRDRAMNSPLHF. The sequenced CDR3 bases are TGTGCCAGTCTCCGGGACAGGGCGATGAATTCACCC. Together with reference TRBV19 and TRBJ1-6, the CDR3 gives the full variable domain: DGGITQSPKYLFRKEGQNVTLSCEQNLNHDAMYWYRQDPGQGLRLIYYSQIVNDFQKGDIAEGYSVSREKKESFPLTVTSAQKNPTAFYLCASLRDRAMNSPLHFGNGTRLTVT.

A remark on this clone: The CDR3 end lies 3 residues beyond the end of the read and is filled in from the germline J gene. This chain joins TRBV2 and TRBJ2-1; D is unresolved. V lost 9 bases and J 3 bases, leaving 15 bases between the germline ends. CDR3 size: 14 residues. Germline lookup yields CDR1 SNHLY and CDR2 FYNNEI. Incomplete CDR3 DNA: TGTGCCAGAAGAGACGCAAGCGTCTACAATGAG. It specifies CARRDASVYNE. The full CDR3 reads CARRDASVYNEQFF.

A note on this clone: The read finishes 3 residues shy of the CDR3 end, and the germline J gene is used to complete it. The chain recombines TRBV20-1 with TRBJ2-5, with 7 bases aligning to TRBD1. This CDR3 is 14 amino acids long. Germline V gene data show CDR1 as DFQATT and CDR2 as SNEGSKA (reference sequence). Germline trimming cut 6 bases from V and 2 bases from J; bases unmatched to any gene: 9. CDR3 residues: CSALRGTLQETQYF. The DNA read from the CDR3 is TGCAGTGCCCTCAGGGGGACCCTACAAGAGACC.

For this clone: The CDR3 goes on 3 residues after the read ends, and that part is filled in from the germline J gene. The V and J genes are TRBV30 and TRBJ1-2; TRBD1 matches 10 bases. This CDR3 comprises 13 residues. V trimming: 5 bases; J trimming: 6 bases; junction bases outside the gene matches: 6. In germline, CDR1 is GTSNPN, CDR2 SVGIG (reference sequence). This chain's CDR3 is CAWDRGRQNGYTF. The CDR3 bases that were read are TGTGCCTGGGACAGGGGGCGCCAGAATGGC.

Details on this clone: The read ends 3 residues shy of where the CDR3 ends; the end is completed using the germline J gene. J is TRBJ1-5 and V is TRBV6-1, with D maybe TRBD1 (5 bases). This CDR3 has 13 amino acids. Trimming took 2 bases from V and 6 from J, leaving 8 bases between them. Germline-derived CDR1 and CDR2 are MNHNS and SASEGT. The CDR3 loop reads CASSELGAQPQHF. CDR3 DNA (partial): TGTGCCAGCAGTGAACTTGGGGCTCAGCCC.

Comment on this clone: The sequenced fragment ends 3 residues before the CDR3 boundary, so the rest is inferred from the germline J gene. This chain links TRBV20-1 with TRBJ1-6; 9 bases match TRBD1. Germline trimming cut 4 bases from V and 8 bases from J; bases unmatched to any gene: 9. The germline V gene encodes CDR1 DFQATT and CDR2 SNEGSKA (reference sequence). There are 15 residues in the CDR3. The CDR3 bases that were read are TGCAGTGCTAAGCAGGACAGGGGAAGGGATTCACCC. It specifies CSAKQDRGRDSP. The CDR3 in its entirety is CSAKQDRGRDSPLHF.

A remark on this clone: With the read ending 3 residues before the CDR3 end, the germline J gene is used to fill in that end. This chain links TRBV2 with TRBJ1-2, with D possibly being TRBD1 (6 bases). This CDR3 spans 13 amino acids. Germline V CDR1 and CDR2: SNHLY, FYNNEI. CDR3 bases read: TGTGCCAGCAGTGAATCAGGGGTTGACGGC. It is translated as CASSESGVDG. The whole CDR3 reads CASSESGVDGYTF.

With respect to this clone: The read is 3 residues too short to cover the CDR3 end, so that end is filled in from the germline J gene. The chain joins TRBV6-1 to TRBJ2-7, with 8 bases lining up with TRBD2. The germline gives CDR1 MNHNS, CDR2 SASEGT. The V and J ends lost 0 bases and 6 bases, in that order; junction bases with no gene match: 7. This CDR3 spans 15 amino acids. The CDR3: CASSEAHGLASEQYF. The CDR3 bases that were read are TGTGCCAGCAGTGAAGCGCACGGACTAGCATCCGAG.

Of note for this clone: The CDR3 end is not reached by the read, which stops 3 residues before it; the germline J gene fills it in. This chain uses TRBV7-9 with TRBJ1-1; maybe TRBD1 (5 bases). The germline gives CDR1 SEHNR, CDR2 FQNEAQ (reference sequence). Trimming took off 1 base at V and 0 bases at J, with 9 bases between the two ends. The CDR3 has 15 amino acids. The sequenced CDR3 bases are TGTGCCAGCAGCTTAGGAGGGGCCCTGAACACTGAA. Protein sequence: CASSLGGALNTE. The full CDR3 protein is CASSLGGALNTEAFF.

Points on this clone: The DNA ends 3 residues before the CDR3 does, and the rest of the CDR3 is filled in from the germline J gene. V and J are TRBV10-3 and TRBJ1-1; tentative D call: TRBD1 (6 bases). The CDR3 has 16 amino acids. CDR1 is ENHRY and CDR2 is SYGVKD in the germline V gene. V was pared by 4 bases and J by 0 bases, with 15 bases between. The chain's CDR3 is CAISAGGGPLNTEAFF. The DNA read from the CDR3 is TGTGCCATCAGTGCTGGGGGGGGCCCTTTGAACACTGAA.

With respect to this clone: The read gets to within 3 residues of the CDR3 end, and the germline J gene fills in the rest. The genes are TRBV7-2 and TRBJ1-3; D is undetermined. The CDR3 is 13 residues long. V was cut by 5 bases and J by 0 bases, with 5 bases left in between. Looked up from germline, CDR1 is SGHTA and CDR2 is FQGNSA. CDR3 region: CASSPNSGNTIYF. The sequenced CDR3 bases are TGTGCCAGCAGCCCTAACTCTGGAAACACC.